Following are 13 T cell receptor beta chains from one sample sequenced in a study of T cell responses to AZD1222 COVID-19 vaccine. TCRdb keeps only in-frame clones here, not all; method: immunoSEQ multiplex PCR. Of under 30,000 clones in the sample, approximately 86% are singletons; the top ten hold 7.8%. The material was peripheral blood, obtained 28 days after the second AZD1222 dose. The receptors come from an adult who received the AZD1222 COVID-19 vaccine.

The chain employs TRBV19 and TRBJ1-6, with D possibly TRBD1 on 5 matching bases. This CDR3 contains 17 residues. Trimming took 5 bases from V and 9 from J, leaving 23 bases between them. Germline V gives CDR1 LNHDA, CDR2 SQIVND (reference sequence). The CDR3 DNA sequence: TGTGCCAGTAGTCACCCGGGACGTAAATTACCTGGTTCACCCCTCCACTTT. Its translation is CASSHPGRKLPGSPLHF.

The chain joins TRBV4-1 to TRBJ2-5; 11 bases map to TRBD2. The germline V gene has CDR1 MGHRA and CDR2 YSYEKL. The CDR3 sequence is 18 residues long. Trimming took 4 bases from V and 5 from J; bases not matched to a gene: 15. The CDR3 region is CASSPKPSLAGGRETQYF. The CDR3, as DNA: TGCGCCAGCAGCCCCAAGCCTAGCCTAGCGGGAGGTCGGGAGACCCAGTACTTC.

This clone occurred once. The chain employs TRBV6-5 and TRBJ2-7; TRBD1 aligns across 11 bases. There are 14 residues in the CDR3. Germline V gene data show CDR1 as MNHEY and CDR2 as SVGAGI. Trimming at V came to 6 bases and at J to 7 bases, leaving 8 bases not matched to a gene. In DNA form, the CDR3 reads TGTGCCAGCAGCCCCGGACAGGGGGCATGGGAGCAGTACTTC. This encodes CASSPGQGAWEQYF.

The CDR3 is CAWSPGPNTEAFF. The CDR3 DNA sequence: TGTGCCTGGAGTCCCGGCCCGAACACTGAAGCTTTCTTT. The rearrangement uses TRBV30 and TRBJ1-1, with unresolved D. Germline CDR1 is GTSNPN and CDR2 is SVGIG (reference sequence). The CDR3 loop spans 13 amino acids. The ends were cut back, 2 bases at V and 1 base at J, with 8 bases in the middle. Supplemented by reference TRBV30 and TRBJ1-1, the full variable domain reads SQTIHQWPATLVQPVGSPLSLECTVEGTSNPNLYWYRQAAGRGLQLLFYSVGIGQISSEVPQNLSASRPQDRQFILSSKKLLLSDSGFYLCAWSPGPNTEAFFGQGTRLTVV.

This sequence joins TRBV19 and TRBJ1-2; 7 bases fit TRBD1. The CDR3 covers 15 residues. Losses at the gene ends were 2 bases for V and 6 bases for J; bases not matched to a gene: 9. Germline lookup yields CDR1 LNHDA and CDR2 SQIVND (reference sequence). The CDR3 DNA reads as TGTGCCAGTAGTATATGGGCAGGGGGGAAAGATGGCTACACCTTC. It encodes CASSIWAGGKDGYTF.

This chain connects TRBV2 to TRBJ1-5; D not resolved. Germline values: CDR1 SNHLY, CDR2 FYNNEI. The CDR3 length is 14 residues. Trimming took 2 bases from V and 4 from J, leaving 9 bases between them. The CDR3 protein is CASSEREENQPQHF. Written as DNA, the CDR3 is TGTGCCAGCAGTGAAAGAGAAGAAAATCAGCCCCAGCATTTT.

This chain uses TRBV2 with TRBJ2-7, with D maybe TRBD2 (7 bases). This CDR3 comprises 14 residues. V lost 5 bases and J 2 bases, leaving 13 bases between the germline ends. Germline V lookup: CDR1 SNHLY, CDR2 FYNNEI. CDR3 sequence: CASSTGRGTYEQYF. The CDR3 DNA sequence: TGTGCCAGCAGTACAGGGAGGGGGACCTACGAGCAGTACTTC.

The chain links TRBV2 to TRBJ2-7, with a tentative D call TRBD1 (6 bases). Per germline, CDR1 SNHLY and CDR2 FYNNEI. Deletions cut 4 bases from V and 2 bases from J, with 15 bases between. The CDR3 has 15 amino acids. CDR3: CASSGTGISPYEQYF. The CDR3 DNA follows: TGTGCCAGCAGTGGTACAGGGATATCACCCTACGAGCAGTACTTC.

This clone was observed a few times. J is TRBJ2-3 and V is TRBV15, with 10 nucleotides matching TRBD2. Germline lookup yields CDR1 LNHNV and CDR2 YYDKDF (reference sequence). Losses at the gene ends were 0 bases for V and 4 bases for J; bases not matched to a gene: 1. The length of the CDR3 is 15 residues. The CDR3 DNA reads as TGTGCCACCAGCAGAGAGCTAGCGGGAGCAGATACGCAGTATTTT. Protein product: CATSRELAGADTQYF.

The CDR3 loop is CASSRSGPTNEKLFF. The CDR3 DNA follows: TGTGCCAGCAGCCGATCAGGGCCAACTAATGAAAAACTGTTTTTT. The gene calls are TRBV5-4 and TRBJ1-4, with D perhaps matching TRBD1 (5 bases). Germline V lookup: CDR1 SGHNT, CDR2 YYREEE (reference sequence). V was shortened by 4 bases and J by 0 bases, with 10 bases between the two germline ends. CDR3 length: 15 residues. Based on the CDR3 plus reference TRBV5-4 and TRBJ1-4, the full variable domain is ETGVTQSPTHLIKTRGQQVTLRCSSQSGHNTVSWYQQALGQGPQFIFQYYREEENGRGNFPPRFSGLQFPNYSSELNVNALELDDSALYLCASSRSGPTNEKLFFGSGTQLSVL.

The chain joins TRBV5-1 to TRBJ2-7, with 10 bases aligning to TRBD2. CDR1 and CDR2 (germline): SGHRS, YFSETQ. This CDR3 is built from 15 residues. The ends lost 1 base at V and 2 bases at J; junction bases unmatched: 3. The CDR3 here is CASSLLGTSAYEQYF. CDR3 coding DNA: TGCGCCAGCAGCTTGCTCGGGACTAGCGCCTACGAGCAGTACTTC.

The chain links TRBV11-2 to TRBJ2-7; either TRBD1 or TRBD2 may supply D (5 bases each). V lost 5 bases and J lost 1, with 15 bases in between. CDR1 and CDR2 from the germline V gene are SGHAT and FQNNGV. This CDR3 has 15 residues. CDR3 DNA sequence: TGTGCCAGCAGCCCGGGACGGCCTCCGTCCTACGAGCAGTACTTC. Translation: CASSPGRPPSYEQYF.

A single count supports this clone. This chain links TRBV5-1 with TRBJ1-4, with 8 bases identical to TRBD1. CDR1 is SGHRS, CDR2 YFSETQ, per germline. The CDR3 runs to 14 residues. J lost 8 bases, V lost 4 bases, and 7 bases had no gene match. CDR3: CASSPQTGEEKLFF. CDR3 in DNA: TGCGCCAGCAGCCCCCAGACAGGGGAGGAAAAACTGTTTTTT.